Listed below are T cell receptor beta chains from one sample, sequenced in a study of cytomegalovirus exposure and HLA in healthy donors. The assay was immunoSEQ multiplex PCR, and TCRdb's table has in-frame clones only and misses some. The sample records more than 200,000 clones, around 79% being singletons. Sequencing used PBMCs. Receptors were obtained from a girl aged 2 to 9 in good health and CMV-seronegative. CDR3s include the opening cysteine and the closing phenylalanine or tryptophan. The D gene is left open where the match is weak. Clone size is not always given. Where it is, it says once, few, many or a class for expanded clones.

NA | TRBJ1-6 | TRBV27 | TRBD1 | CASSRQGFWNSPLHF | TGTGCCAGCTCCCGACAGGGCTTCTGGAATTCACCCCTCCACTTT
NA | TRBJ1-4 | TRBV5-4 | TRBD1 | CASSFTGGANEKLFF | TGTGCCAGCAGCTTTACAGGGGGAGCTAATGAAAAACTGTTTTTT
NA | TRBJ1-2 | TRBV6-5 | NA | CASSDGGNGYTF | TGTGCCAGCAGTGACGGGGGGAATGGCTACACCTTC
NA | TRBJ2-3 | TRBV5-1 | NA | CASSLDTASTDTQYF | TGCGCCAGCAGCCTGGACACCGCTAGCACAGATACGCAGTATTTT
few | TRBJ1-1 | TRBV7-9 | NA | CASSQGNRALEAFF | TGTGCCAGCAGCCAGGGCAACAGGGCACTCGAAGCTTTCTTT
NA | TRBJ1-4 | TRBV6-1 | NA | CASSEGSGAQTF | TGTGCCAGCAGTGAAGGCAGCGGGGCGCAGACATTT
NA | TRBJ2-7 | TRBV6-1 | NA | CASSEEWRLRYF | TGTGCCAGCAGTGAAGAGTGGCGACTACGGTACTTC
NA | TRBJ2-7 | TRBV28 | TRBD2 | CASSFETSGSYEQYF | TGTGCCAGCAGTTTTGAGACTAGCGGGAGTTACGAGCAGTACTTC
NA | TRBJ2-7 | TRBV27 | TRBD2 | CASATSVSYEQYF | TGTGCCAGCGCAACTAGCGTCTCCTACGAGCAGTACTTC
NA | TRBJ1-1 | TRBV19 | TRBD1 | CASSEVYRGNTEAFF | TGTGCCAGTAGTGAAGTTTACAGGGGGAACACTGAAGCTTTCTTT
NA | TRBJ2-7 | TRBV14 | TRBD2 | CASSLIAGVLLEQYF | TGTGCCAGCAGCCTAATAGCGGGAGTTCTCCTCGAGCAGTACTTC
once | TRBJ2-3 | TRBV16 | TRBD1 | CASSQSILKTGPDTQYF | TGTGCCAGCAGCCAATCGATTCTTAAGACAGGGCCAGATACGCAGTATTTT
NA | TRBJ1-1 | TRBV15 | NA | CATSRDSRTEAFF | TGTGCCACCAGCAGAGATTCGCGGACTGAAGCTTTCTTT
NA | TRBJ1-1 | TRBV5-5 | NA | CASSLGGGYMNTEAFF | TGTGCCAGCAGCTTGGGTGGGGGGTACATGAACACTGAAGCTTTCTTT
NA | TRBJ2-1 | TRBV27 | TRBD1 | CASSSRDRVEFF | TGTGCCAGCAGTTCAAGGGACAGGGTGGAATTCTTC
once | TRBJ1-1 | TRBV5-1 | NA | CASSLGQTNTEAFF | TGCGCCAGCAGCTTGGGACAAACAAACACTGAAGCTTTCTTT
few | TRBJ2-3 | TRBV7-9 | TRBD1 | CASSQLTGVSTDTQYF | TGTGCCAGCAGCCAACTAACAGGGGTTAGCACAGATACGCAGTATTTT
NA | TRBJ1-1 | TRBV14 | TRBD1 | CASSQEGTGGTEAFF | TGTGCCAGCAGCCAAGAGGGGACAGGGGGCACTGAAGCTTTCTTT
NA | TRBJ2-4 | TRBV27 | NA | CASSSHRVLAKNIQYF | TGTGCCAGCAGTAGCCACAGGGTCTTAGCCAAAAACATTCAGTACTTC
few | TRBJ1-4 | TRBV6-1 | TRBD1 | CASSEALGQSEKLFF | TGTGCCAGCAGTGAAGCTTTGGGACAGAGTGAAAAACTGTTTTTT
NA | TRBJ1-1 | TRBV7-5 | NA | CVRSLFRVRCTEAFF | TGTGTCAGAAGCTTATTTCGGGTTCGGTGCACTGAAGCTTTCTTT
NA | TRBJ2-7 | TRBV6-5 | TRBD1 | CASRSPGQGREQYF | TGTGCCAGCAGGTCTCCGGGACAGGGGAGGGAGCAGTACTTC
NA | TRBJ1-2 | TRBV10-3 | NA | CAISYPAGVDYTF | TGTGCCATCAGCTACCCCGCCGGGGTTGACTACACCTTC
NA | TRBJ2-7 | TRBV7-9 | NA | CASRHTRDSAGSSYEQYF | TGTGCCAGCAGGCACACACGGGACTCCGCGGGTAGCTCCTACGAGCAGTACTTC
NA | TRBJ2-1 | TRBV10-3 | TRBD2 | CAIQTSGRAGVHEQFF | TGTGCCATCCAGACTAGCGGGAGGGCTGGGGTCCATGAGCAGTTCTTC
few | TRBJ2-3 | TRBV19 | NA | CASSIAFRLPSPDTQYF | TGTGCCAGTAGTATAGCCTTCCGCCTCCCGAGCCCAGATACGCAGTATTTT
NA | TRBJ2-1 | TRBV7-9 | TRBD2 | CASSIRTSGRAYNEQFF | TGTGCCAGCAGCATTCGAACTAGCGGGAGGGCCTACAATGAGCAGTTCTTC
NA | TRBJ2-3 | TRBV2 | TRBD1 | CASRRQGATDTQYF | TGTGCCAGCAGGCGACAGGGGGCGACAGATACGCAGTATTTT
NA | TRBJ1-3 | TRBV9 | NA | CASSVEGGSSGNTIYF | TGTGCCAGCAGCGTAGAAGGCGGATCATCTGGAAACACCATATATTTT
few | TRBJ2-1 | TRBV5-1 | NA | CATHRDTSSQYNEQFF | TGCGCCACTCATAGGGATACTAGCTCACAATACAATGAGCAGTTCTTC
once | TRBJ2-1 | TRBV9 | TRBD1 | CASSAGQVEYEQFF | TGTGCCAGCAGCGCAGGACAGGTAGAATATGAGCAGTTCTTC
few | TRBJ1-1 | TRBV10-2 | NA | CASNPGNTEAFF | TGCGCCAGCAACCCAGGGAACACTGAAGCTTTCTTT
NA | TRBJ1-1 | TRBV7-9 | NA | CASSFETTRAFF | TGTGCCAGCAGCTTTGAAACGACAAGGGCTTTCTTT
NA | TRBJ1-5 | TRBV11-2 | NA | CASSLGRNQPQHF | TGTGCCAGCAGCTTAGGGCGGAATCAGCCCCAGCATTTT
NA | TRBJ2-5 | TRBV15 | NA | CATKQVTEETQYF | TGTGCCACCAAACAGGTGACAGAAGAGACCCAGTACTTC
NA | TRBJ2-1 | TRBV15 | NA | CATSRVDYEQFF | TGTGCCACCAGCAGAGTAGACTATGAGCAGTTCTTC
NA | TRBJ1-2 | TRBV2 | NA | CASSEEVRGSNGYTF | TGTGCCAGCAGTGAAGAAGTCAGGGGCTCGAATGGCTACACCTTC
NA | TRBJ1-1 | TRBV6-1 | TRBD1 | CASSERGQGAGGAFF | TGTGCCAGCAGTGAAAGGGGACAGGGGGCCGGGGGAGCTTTCTTT
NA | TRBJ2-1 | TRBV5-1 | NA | CASSYPILGSYNEQFF | TGCGCCAGCAGCTATCCTATTCTCGGGAGCTACAATGAGCAGTTCTTC
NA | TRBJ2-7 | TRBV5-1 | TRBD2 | CASSWSGEGYEQYF | TGCGCCAGCAGCTGGAGCGGGGAAGGCTACGAGCAGTACTTC
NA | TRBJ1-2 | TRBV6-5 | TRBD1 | CASSYSRDRAGYTF | TGTGCCAGCAGTTACTCGAGGGACAGGGCTGGCTACACCTTC
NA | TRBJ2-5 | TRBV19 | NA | CASSGGNQETQYF | TGTGCCAGTAGTGGCGGGAACCAAGAGACCCAGTACTTC
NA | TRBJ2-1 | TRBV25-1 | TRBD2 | CASSDTPPNGGAANEQFF | TGTGCCAGCAGTGACACCCCACCGAACGGGGGGGCCGCCAATGAGCAGTTCTTC
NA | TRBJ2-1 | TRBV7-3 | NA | CASSLGQNNNEQFF | TGTGCCAGCAGCCTAGGACAGAACAACAATGAGCAGTTCTTC
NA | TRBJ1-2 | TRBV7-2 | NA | CASSLVGLSNYGYTF | TGTGCCAGCAGCTTAGTGGGACTGTCAAACTATGGCTACACCTTC
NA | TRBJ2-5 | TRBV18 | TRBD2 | CASSPGTSGYETQYF | TGTGCCAGCTCACCAGGGACTAGTGGTTATGAGACCCAGTACTTC
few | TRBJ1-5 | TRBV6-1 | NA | CASTPRSNQPQHF | TGTGCCAGCACCCCGAGGAGCAATCAGCCCCAGCATTTT